Included here is one T cell receptor beta chain sequence, with context. Its antigen remains unidentified. Sequenced by immunoSEQ multiplex PCR; TCRdb stores in-frame clones only, minus some. This sample has some 250,000 clones, with almost 90% found just once. The data derive from a study of cytomegalovirus exposure and HLA in healthy donors. Study-wide context: The approximately 610 first-cohort repertoires shared a platform with the 130 or so validation repertoires, as reported in a later analysis.

Study-wide results and limits: Specificity of three CMV-associated chains for CMV antigens was verified in vitro. With high specificity and sensitivity, the classifier reportedly diagnosed cytomegalovirus status.

The CDR3 spans 17 residues. J was trimmed by 3 bases and V by 0 bases; bases with no gene match: 11. CDR1 is SGDLS, CDR2 YYNGEE, per germline. Input material: PBMCs. The V call is TRBV9, the J call TRBJ2-5; 7 bases align to TRBD2. The clonotype comes from a woman aged 18-29 years in good health and CMV-seronegative. The CDR3 region has the DNA TGTGCCAGCAGCGTAGAAGGTAGCTTGGGGGGGAAAGAGACCCAGTACTTC. Its protein product is CASSVEGSLGGKETQYF.